A selection of T cell receptor beta chains follows, all from one sample in a study of type 1 regulatory T cells. Their target antigens are unknown. Via MiXCR, TCRdb re-called the reads, giving one row per CDR3 protein. The data hold roughly 46,000 distinct CDR3 sequences, with roughly an eighth observed a single time. The sample comprised cultured non-Tr1 T cells, either the whole culture or a sorted T cell fraction (not recorded which). The source is a human donor in good health. Both conserved end residues are trimmed from each CDR3. Each record gives: V gene, CDR3 protein.

v_call: TRBV28
cdr3_aa: ASSLLRGGAGELF

v_call: TRBV2
cdr3_aa: ATRRDRAAETQY

v_call: TRBV20-1
cdr3_aa: SARLSGRETQY

v_call: TRBV18
cdr3_aa: ASSPTGGISGSSYNEQF

v_call: TRBV12-3/TRBV12-4
cdr3_aa: ASRDWAKAF

v_call: TRBV7-2
cdr3_aa: ASSLAVGSYGYT

v_call: TRBV30
cdr3_aa: AWGTSGTYEQY

v_call: TRBV12-3/TRBV12-4
cdr3_aa: ASRESGKNTGELF

v_call: TRBV18
cdr3_aa: ASSPPNTGGSRDTQY

v_call: TRBV3-1
cdr3_aa: ASSQATTETQY

v_call: TRBV5-6
cdr3_aa: ASSPGGVRTDTQY

v_call: TRBV7-9
cdr3_aa: ASSTWDSRSYEQY

v_call: TRBV5-8
cdr3_aa: ASGGTFKETQY

v_call: TRBV20-1
cdr3_aa: SASAIIRGVDGYT

v_call: TRBV5-1
cdr3_aa: ASSLDGLAGSYNEQF

v_call: TRBV10-2
cdr3_aa: ASSPSGRRDTQY

v_call: TRBV30
cdr3_aa: AWSQGLDYNEQF

v_call: TRBV27
cdr3_aa: ASTHSGSSYNEQF

v_call: TRBV5-1
cdr3_aa: ASSFGQPGGEAF

v_call: TRBV5-6
cdr3_aa: ASSLWNPGANVLT

v_call: TRBV7-3
cdr3_aa: ASSPRASGNTGELF

v_call: TRBV5-1
cdr3_aa: ASSWGQGGFYGYT

v_call: TRBV6-5
cdr3_aa: ARTSGEIEDTQY

v_call: TRBV20-1
cdr3_aa: SALGVGAKNIQY

v_call: TRBV5-1
cdr3_aa: ASMSGIGRLGTGELF

v_call: TRBV6-2/TRBV6-3
cdr3_aa: ASRNPGGVTQY

v_call: TRBV7-9
cdr3_aa: ASSFGRGGYEQY

v_call: TRBV20-1
cdr3_aa: SARDRRSLGEQY

v_call: TRBV29-1
cdr3_aa: SVQPRMNEQF

v_call: TRBV20-1
cdr3_aa: SAGKGAGGDEQY

v_call: TRBV28
cdr3_aa: ASSLDSYGYT

v_call: TRBV24-1
cdr3_aa: ATSDMSRDQETQY

v_call: TRBV20-1
cdr3_aa: SAQIPGLDEQY

v_call: TRBV7-6
cdr3_aa: ASSLHTGTEAF

v_call: TRBV7-9
cdr3_aa: ASSWSGSYEQY

v_call: TRBV4-2
cdr3_aa: ASSPVGVLQETQY

v_call: TRBV7-8
cdr3_aa: ASSALKGQGEGNSPLH

v_call: TRBV5-8
cdr3_aa: ASSSRLAGVSEETQY

v_call: TRBV27
cdr3_aa: ASSTQEGGELF

v_call: TRBV9
cdr3_aa: ASSVLEGSGEAF

v_call: TRBV5-1
cdr3_aa: ASSLDVTGGGYT

v_call: TRBV7-2
cdr3_aa: ASSMGLPNEQF

v_call: TRBV6-1
cdr3_aa: ASSRYSLGYYEQY

v_call: TRBV12-3/TRBV12-4
cdr3_aa: ASSFRDNSPLH

v_call: TRBV7-3
cdr3_aa: ASSGRGTGELF

v_call: TRBV5-8
cdr3_aa: ASSLGTSGNTGELF

v_call: TRBV7-2
cdr3_aa: ASSPGTARSGTPQQY

v_call: TRBV29-1
cdr3_aa: SVSEGAGELF

v_call: TRBV20-1
cdr3_aa: SATSGGVNEQF